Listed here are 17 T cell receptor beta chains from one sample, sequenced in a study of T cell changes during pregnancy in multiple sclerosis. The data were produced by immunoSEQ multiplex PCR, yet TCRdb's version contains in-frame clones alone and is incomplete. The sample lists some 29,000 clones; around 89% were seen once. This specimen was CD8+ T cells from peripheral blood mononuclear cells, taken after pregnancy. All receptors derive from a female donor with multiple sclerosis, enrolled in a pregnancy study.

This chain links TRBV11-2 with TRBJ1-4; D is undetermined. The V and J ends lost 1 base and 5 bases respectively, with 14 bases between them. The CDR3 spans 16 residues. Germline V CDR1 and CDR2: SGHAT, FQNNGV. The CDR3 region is CASSLGGAGRNEKLFF. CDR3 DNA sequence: TGTGCCAGCAGCTTAGGAGGTGCGGGTAGGAATGAAAAACTGTTTTTT.

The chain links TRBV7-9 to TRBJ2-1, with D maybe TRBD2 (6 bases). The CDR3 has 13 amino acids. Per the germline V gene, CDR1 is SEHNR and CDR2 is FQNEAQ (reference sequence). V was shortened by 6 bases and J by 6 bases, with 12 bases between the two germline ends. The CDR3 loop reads CASSPEAGNEQFF. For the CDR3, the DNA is TGTGCCAGCAGTCCCGAAGCGGGCAATGAGCAGTTCTTC.

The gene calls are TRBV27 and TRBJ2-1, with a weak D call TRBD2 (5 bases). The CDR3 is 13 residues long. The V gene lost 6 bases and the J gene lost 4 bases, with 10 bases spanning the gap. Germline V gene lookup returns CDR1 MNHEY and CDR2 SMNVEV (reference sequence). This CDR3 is CASSLAGYNEQFF. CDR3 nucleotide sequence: TGTGCCAGCAGCCTAGCTGGGTACAATGAGCAGTTCTTC.

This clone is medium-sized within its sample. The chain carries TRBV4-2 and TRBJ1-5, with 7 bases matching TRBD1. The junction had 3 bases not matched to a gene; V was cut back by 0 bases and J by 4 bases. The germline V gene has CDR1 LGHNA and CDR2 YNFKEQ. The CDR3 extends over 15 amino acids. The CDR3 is CASSQDSQGNQPQHF. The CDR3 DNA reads TGTGCCAGCAGCCAAGATTCACAGGGGAATCAGCCCCAGCATTTT.

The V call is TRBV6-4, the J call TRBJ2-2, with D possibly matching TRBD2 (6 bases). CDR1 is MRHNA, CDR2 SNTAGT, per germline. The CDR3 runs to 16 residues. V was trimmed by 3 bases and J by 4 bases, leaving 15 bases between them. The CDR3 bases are TGTGCCAGCAGTGAGGGAGAGGGAGGAGCCACCGGGGAGCTGTTTTTT. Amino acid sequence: CASSEGEGGATGELFF.

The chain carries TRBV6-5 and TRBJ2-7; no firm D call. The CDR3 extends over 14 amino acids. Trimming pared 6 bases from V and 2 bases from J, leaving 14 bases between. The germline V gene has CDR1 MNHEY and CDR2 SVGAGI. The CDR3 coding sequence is TGTGCCAGCAGCACTCCAACAGAAACCTACGAGCAGTACTTC. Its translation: CASSTPTETYEQYF.

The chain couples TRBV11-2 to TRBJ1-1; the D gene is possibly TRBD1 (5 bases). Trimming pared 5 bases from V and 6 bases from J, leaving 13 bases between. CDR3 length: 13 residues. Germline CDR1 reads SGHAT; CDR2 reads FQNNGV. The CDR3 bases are TGTGCCAGCAGCAACCGCAGGGCGCCTGAAGCTTTCTTT. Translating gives CASSNRRAPEAFF.

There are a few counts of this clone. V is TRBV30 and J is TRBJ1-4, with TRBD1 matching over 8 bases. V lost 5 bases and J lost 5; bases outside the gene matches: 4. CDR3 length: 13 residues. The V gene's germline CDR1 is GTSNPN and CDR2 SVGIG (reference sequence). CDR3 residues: CAWQGAGNEKLFF. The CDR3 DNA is TGTGCCTGGCAGGGGGCGGGAAATGAAAAACTGTTTTTT. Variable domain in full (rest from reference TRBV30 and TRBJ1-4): SQTIHQWPATLVQPVGSPLSLECTVEGTSNPNLYWYRQAAGRGLQLLFYSVGIGQISSEVPQNLSASRPQDRQFILSSKKLLLSDSGFYLCAWQGAGNEKLFFGSGTQLSVL.

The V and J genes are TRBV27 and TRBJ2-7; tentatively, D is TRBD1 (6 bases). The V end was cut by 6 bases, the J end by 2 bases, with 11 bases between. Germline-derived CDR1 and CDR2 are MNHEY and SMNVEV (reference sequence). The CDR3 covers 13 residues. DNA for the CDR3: TGTGCCAGCAGGTCCGGGACACCCTACGAGCAGTACTTC. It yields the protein CASRSGTPYEQYF.

The CDR3 DNA reads TGTGCCAGTTCGGGGGGTTCTATTATGAACACTGAAGCTTTCTTT. Translating it yields CASSGGSIMNTEAFF. The chain carries TRBV19 and TRBJ1-1; tentatively, D is TRBD1 (5 bases). The V gene lost 8 bases and the J gene lost 0 bases, with 16 bases spanning the gap. Germline CDR1 is LNHDA and CDR2 is SQIVND (reference sequence). The CDR3 is 15 residues long. The full variable domain, in which reference TRBV19 and TRBJ1-1 provide the parts outside the CDR3, is DGGITQSPKYLFRKEGQNVTLSCEQNLNHDAMYWYRQDPGQGLRLIYYSQIVNDFQKGDIAEGYSVSREKKESFPLTVTSAQKNPTAFYLCASSGGSIMNTEAFFGQGTRLTVV.

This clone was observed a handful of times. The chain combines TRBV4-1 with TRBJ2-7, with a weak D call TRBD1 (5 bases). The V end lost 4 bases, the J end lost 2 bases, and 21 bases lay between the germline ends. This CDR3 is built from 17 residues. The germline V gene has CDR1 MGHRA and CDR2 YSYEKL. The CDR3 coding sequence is TGCGCCAGCAGCCGACGGTTGGGGCCAAATCCTACCTACGAGCAGTACTTC. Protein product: CASSRRLGPNPTYEQYF.

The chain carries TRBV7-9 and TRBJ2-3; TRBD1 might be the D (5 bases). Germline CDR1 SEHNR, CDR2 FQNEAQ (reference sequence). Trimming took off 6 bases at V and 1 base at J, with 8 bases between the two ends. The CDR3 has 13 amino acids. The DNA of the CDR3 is TGTGCCAGCAGGTCCAGGGGCACAGATACGCAGTATTTT. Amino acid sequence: CASRSRGTDTQYF.

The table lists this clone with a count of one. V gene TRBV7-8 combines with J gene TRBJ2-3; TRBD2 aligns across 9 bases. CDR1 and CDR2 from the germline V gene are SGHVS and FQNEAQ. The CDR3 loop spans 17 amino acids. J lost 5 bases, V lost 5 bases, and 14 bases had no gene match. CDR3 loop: CASSGRGLSGSGDTQYF. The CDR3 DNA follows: TGTGCCAGCAGCGGCCGGGGGCTTAGCGGGAGCGGAGATACGCAGTATTTT.

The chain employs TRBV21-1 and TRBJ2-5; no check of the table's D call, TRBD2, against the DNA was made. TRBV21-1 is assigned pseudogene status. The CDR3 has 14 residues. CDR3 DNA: TGTGCCCTCAGGTCGGGAGGGCCAAGAGAGACCCAGTACTTC. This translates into CALRSGGPRETQYF.

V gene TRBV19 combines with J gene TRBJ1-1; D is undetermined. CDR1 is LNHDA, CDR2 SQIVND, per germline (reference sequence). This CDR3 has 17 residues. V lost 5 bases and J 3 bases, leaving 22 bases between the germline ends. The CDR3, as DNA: TGTGCCAGTAGTCCGCCCTGGACTACCGAGGATGACACTGAAGCTTTCTTT. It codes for CASSPPWTTEDDTEAFF.

CDR3 protein: CASSSWTSHDEQFF. CDR3 nucleotides: TGTGCCAGCAGCTCCTGGACTAGCCACGATGAGCAGTTCTTC. The chain couples TRBV9 to TRBJ2-1, with 8 bases matching TRBD2. Germline loops: CDR1 SGDLS, CDR2 YYNGEE. The CDR3 has 14 amino acids. Unmatched junction bases numbered 8, after V lost 4 bases and J lost 8 bases.

This chain's CDR3 is CASSLASGGTHEQYF. CDR3 sequence (DNA): TGTGCCAGCAGCTTAGCGTCTGGGGGGACCCACGAGCAGTACTTC. The chain employs TRBV7-9 and TRBJ2-7; possible D gene TRBD2, 6 bases. This CDR3 contains 15 residues. CDR1 SEHNR and CDR2 FQNEAQ come from the germline V gene (reference sequence). Trimming removed 0 bases at V and 5 bases at J, with 14 bases between.